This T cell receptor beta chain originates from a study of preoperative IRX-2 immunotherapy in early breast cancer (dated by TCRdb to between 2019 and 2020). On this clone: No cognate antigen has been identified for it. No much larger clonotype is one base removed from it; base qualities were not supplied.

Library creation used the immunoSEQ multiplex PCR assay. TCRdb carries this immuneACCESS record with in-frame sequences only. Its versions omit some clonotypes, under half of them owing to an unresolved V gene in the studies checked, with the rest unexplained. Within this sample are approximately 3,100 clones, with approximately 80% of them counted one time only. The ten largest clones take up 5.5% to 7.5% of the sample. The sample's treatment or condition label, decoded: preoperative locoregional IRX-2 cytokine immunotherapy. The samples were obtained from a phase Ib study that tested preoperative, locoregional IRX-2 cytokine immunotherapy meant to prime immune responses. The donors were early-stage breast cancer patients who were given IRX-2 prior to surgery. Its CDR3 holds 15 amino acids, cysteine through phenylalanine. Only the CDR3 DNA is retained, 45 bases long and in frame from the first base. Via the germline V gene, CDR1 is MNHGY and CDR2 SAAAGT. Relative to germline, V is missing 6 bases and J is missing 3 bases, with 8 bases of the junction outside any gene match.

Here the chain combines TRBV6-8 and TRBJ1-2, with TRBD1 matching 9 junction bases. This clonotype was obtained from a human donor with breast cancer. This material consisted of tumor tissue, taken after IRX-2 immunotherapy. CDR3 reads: CASSRDREVYYGYTF. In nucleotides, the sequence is TGTGCCAGCAGCCGGGACAGGGAAGTTTACTATGGCTACACCTTC.